This T cell receptor beta chain came from a study of human T cells and chemical hapten exposure. This clonotype was counted between two and nine times. TCRdb used MiXCR to reprocess the RACE reads, holding one entry per CDR3 protein. The data show about 270,000 distinct CDR3 sequences, just under 8% seen once. Noted time point: pre-sensitization, week 0. Treatment specified: therapeutic diphenylcyclopropenone sensitization with weekly scalp DPC. The source is a man between 18 and 29 years old with alopecia areata. Some clones in this sample may be carry-over from other donors' samples. This specimen was whole blood, taken in connection with sensitization to the hapten diphenylcyclopropenone (DPC).

CDR3 DNA: TGTGCCAGCCAGGGGACTAGGTTCACAGATACGCAGTATTTT. It encodes CASQGTRFTDTQYF. This chain joins TRBV7-9 and TRBJ2-3; 8 bases are shared with TRBD2. The ends lost 8 bases at V and 2 bases at J; junction bases unmatched: 6. The CDR3 covers 14 residues. Germline assignment: CDR1 SEHNR and CDR2 FQNEAQ (reference sequence).